The clone carrying this T cell receptor (beta chain) was found once. This record belongs to a study of cytomegalovirus exposure and HLA in healthy donors. J gave up 7 bases and V 4 bases, and 6 bases lay outside the gene matches. Germline assignment: CDR1 ENHRY and CDR2 SYGVKD. The CDR3 loop spans 13 amino acids. Use of 60 Vbeta and 13 Jbeta primers characterized the PCR. Repertoires were generated with immunoSEQ multiplex PCR, while TCRdb's copy carries only in-frame clones and drops some. The data hold fewer than 65,000 clones, with around 73% observed a single time. The source is a man between 45 and 60 years old in good health and CMV-seronegative. What was sequenced was PBMCs. V is TRBV10-3 and J is TRBJ1-2; 7 bases match TRBD1. CDR3 DNA: TGTGCCATCAGTGTGGAGGGGGCGCTTGGCTACACCTTC. The encoded protein is CAISVEGALGYTF.